This T cell receptor (beta chain) was recovered during a study of CD8 T cells in ankylosing spondylitis. Regarding the study as a whole: What appeared characteristic of ankylosing spondylitis blood was a TCR beta motif of eight highly homologous variants.

This clonotype was picked up many times. Its specificity is not known. TCRdb reprocessed the 5' RACE reads via MiXCR and lists one record per CDR3 protein. The sample includes 100,000 or so distinct CDR3 sequences, approximately 8.9% of them seen just once. The CDR3 is made up of 14 amino acids. V was clipped by 1 base and J by 5 bases, with 11 bases between them. The germline V gene encodes CDR1 SEHNR and CDR2 FQNEAQ (reference sequence). Specimen: blood, either unsorted or a sorted T cell fraction (not recorded which). This clonotype was obtained from a male donor with ankylosing spondylitis. The J gene is TRBJ1-1, the V gene TRBV7-9, with unresolved D. CDR3 sequence (DNA): TGTGCCAGCAGCTTAGTGTTAGGGCGAACTGAAGCTTTCTTT. It translates to CASSLVLGRTEAFF. Looking up the rest from reference TRBV7-9 and TRBJ1-1 gives the full variable domain: DTGVSQNPRHKITKRGQNVTFRCDPISEHNRLYWYRQTLGQGPEFLTYFQNEAQLEKSRLLSDRFSAERPKGSFSTLEIQRTEQGDSAMYLCASSLVLGRTEAFFGQGTRLTVV.